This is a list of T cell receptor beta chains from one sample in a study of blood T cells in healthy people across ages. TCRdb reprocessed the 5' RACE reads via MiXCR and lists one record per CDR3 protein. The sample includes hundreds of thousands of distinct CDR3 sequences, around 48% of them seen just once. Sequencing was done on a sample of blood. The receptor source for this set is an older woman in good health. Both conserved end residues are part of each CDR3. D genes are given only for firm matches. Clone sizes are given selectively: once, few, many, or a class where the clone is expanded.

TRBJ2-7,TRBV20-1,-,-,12,CRGGPSYNEQYF,TGCAGGGGGGGCCCCTCCTACAATGAGCAGTACTTC
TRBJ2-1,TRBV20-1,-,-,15,CSARDPSNAYNEQFF,TGCAGTGCTAGAGATCCTAGTAATGCCTACAATGAGCAGTTCTTC
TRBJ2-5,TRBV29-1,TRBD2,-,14,CSAWASGKKETQYF,TGCAGCGCCTGGGCTAGCGGAAAAAAAGAGACCCAGTACTTC
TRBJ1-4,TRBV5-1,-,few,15,CASSLGDSANEKLFF,TGCGCCAGCAGCTTGGGGGATTCAGCTAATGAAAAACTGTTTTTT
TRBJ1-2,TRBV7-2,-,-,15,CASSTQGGANYGYTF,TGTGCCAGCAGCACGCAAGGGGGAGCTAACTATGGCTACACCTTC
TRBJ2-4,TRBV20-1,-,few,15,CSASLRGRSKNIQYF,TGCAGTGCTAGTTTGCGGGGGCGGTCCAAAAACATTCAGTACTTC
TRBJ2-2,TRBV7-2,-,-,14,CASSDGTATGELFF,TGTGCCAGCAGCGATGGGACTGCCACCGGGGAGCTGTTTTTT
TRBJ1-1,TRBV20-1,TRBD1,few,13,CGSTGDKNTEAFF,TGCGGGTCGACAGGGGATAAAAACACTGAAGCTTTCTTT
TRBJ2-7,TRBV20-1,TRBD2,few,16,CSARDLMTSGSYEQYF,TGCAGTGCTAGAGATCTTATGACTAGCGGATCCTACGAGCAGTACTTC
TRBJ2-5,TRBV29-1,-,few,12,CSVRGPQETQYF,TGCAGCGTTCGAGGACCCCAAGAGACCCAGTACTTC
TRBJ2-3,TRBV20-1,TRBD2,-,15,CSASSASGATDTQYF,TGCAGTGCTAGCTCGGCTAGCGGGGCGACAGATACGCAGTATTTT
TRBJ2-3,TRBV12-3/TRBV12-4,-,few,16,CASTDPGTGPGRTQYF,TGTGCCAGCACCGACCCCGGGACAGGTCCCGGGAGGACGCAGTATTTT
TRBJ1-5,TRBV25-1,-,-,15,CASSESGGNNQPQHF,TGTGCCAGCAGTGAATCTGGGGGAAACAATCAGCCCCAGCATTTT
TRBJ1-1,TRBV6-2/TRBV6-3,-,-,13,CASSSPKNTEAFF,TGTGCCAGCAGTTCACCCAAGAACACTGAAGCTTTCTTT
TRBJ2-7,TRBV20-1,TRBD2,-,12,CSADLTSSEQYF,TGCAGTGCCGATTTGACTAGCTCCGAGCAGTACTTC
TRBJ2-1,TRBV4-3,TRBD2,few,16,CASSHDSGVAYNEQFF,TGCGCCAGCAGCCACGATAGCGGGGTCGCCTACAATGAGCAGTTCTTC
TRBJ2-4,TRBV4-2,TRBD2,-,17,CASSPLTSGRWDNIQYF,TGTGCCAGCAGCCCCCTGACTAGCGGGAGGTGGGACAACATTCAGTACTTC
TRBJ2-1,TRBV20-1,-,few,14,CSARVPGAYNEQFF,TGTAGCGCTAGAGTGCCCGGGGCCTACAATGAGCAGTTCTTC
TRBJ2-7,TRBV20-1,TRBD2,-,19,CSARDGGPGTSGKANEQYF,TGCAGTGCTAGAGATGGGGGTCCCGGGACTAGCGGGAAGGCTAACGAGCAGTACTTC
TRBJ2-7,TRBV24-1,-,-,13,CATSDSTGYEQYF,TGTGCCACCAGTGATTCGACAGGCTACGAGCAGTACTTC
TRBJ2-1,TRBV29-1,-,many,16,CSVDNPGRTMNNEQFF,TGCAGCGTTGACAACCCCGGGCGGACTATGAACAATGAGCAGTTCTTC
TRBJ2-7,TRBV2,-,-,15,CASSLDRWVIYEQYF,TGTGCCAGCAGTCTCGACAGGTGGGTGATCTACGAGCAGTACTTC